The 3 T cell receptor beta chains given below trace back to one sample, sequenced in a study of T cell responses to AZD1222 COVID-19 vaccine. Produced via immunoSEQ multiplex PCR; TCRdb's table is partial and in-frame only. Of approximately 50,000 clones listed, approximately 80% are singletons. The sequencing used peripheral blood, collected 28 days after the second AZD1222 dose. The receptor set was obtained from an adult who received the AZD1222 COVID-19 vaccine.

This clone has only a few counts. The chain employs TRBV14 and TRBJ2-3; 9 nucleotides agree with TRBD1. V was pared by 1 base and J by 2 bases, with 1 base of the junction left unmatched. Germline values: CDR1 SGHDN, CDR2 FVKESK. This CDR3 spans 15 amino acids. The CDR3 bases are TGTGCCAGCAGCCAAGGGGACAGGGTCACAGATACGCAGTATTTT. This gives the protein CASSQGDRVTDTQYF.

The chain uses TRBV5-1 and TRBJ2-2, with D unclear. Germline lookup yields CDR1 SGHRS and CDR2 YFSETQ. This CDR3 has 14 residues. V was trimmed by 0 bases and J by 1 base, leaving 4 bases between them. As DNA, the CDR3 is TGCGCCAGCAGCTTGGTGGGGAACACCGGGGAGCTGTTTTTT. It encodes CASSLVGNTGELFF.

The gene calls are TRBV19 and TRBJ1-5, with D unresolved. From germline, CDR1 is LNHDA and CDR2 SQIVND (reference sequence). The CDR3 length is 14 residues. V lost 8 bases and J 2 bases, leaving 13 bases between the germline ends. The CDR3 spells CASSWELGNQPQHF. Written as DNA, the CDR3 is TGTGCCAGTTCTTGGGAGTTAGGCAATCAGCCCCAGCATTTT.